This T cell receptor (beta chain) was sequenced in a study of blood T cell repertoires in COVID-19. J gave up 9 bases and V 1 base, and 15 bases lay outside the gene matches. The CDR3 is 17 amino acids. CDR1 is SNHLY, CDR2 FYNNEI, per germline. Some clones are missing from TCRdb's copy, which holds only in-frame ones; the method was immunoSEQ multiplex PCR. This table holds 100,000 to 120,000 clones, 85% found once. The material sequenced was peripheral blood. The gene calls are TRBV2 and TRBJ2-5, with 9 bases aligning to TRBD2. The sequence came from a human donor in a cohort sampled during active COVID-19. CDR3 loop: CASSEVKPAGGPLAQYF. The CDR3 bases are TGTGCCAGCAGTGAAGTAAAGCCCGCGGGGGGGCCGCTTGCCCAGTACTTC. Looking up the rest from reference TRBV2 and TRBJ2-5 gives the full variable domain: EPEVTQTPSHQVTQMGQEVILRCVPISNHLYFYWYRQILGQKVEFLVSFYNNEISEKSEIFDDQFSVERPDGSNFTLKIRSTKLEDSAMYFCASSEVKPAGGPLAQYFGPGTRLLVL.